The 16 T cell receptor beta chains below all came from one sample that was sequenced in a study of technical replicates of blood from a handful of donors. Only in-frame clones appear in the TCRdb table, and some are missing; sequencing was by immunoSEQ multiplex PCR. This sample has 45,000 to 55,000 clones; 94% occur once, and the top ten carry roughly 0.22%. The specimen was T cells isolated from PBMCs. All receptors come from a human donor in good health.

V gene TRBV9 combines with J gene TRBJ1-1, with 9 bases identical to TRBD1. The CDR3 covers 15 residues. Looked up from germline, CDR1 is SGDLS and CDR2 is YYNGEE. With 3 bases clipped from V and 4 bases from J, the junction kept 7 bases outside the gene matches. The CDR3 bases are TGTGCCAGCAGCGCAACAGGGGGCAGGGGCACTGAAGCTTTCTTT. This translates into CASSATGGRGTEAFF. Complete variable domain (other parts from reference TRBV9 and TRBJ1-1): DSGVTQTPKHLITATGQRVTLRCSPRSGDLSVYWYQQSLDQGLQFLIQYYNGEERAKGNILERFSAQQFPDLHSELNLSSLELGDSALYFCASSATGGRGTEAFFGQGTRLTVV.

The rearrangement links TRBV5-1 to TRBJ2-2; D is ambiguous. This CDR3 region has 15 residues. Germline-derived CDR1 and CDR2 are SGHRS and YFSETQ. Trimming stripped 0 bases from V and 2 bases from J, with 8 bases between. CDR3 DNA: TGCGCCAGCAGCTTGGTGGTAGTAAACACCGGGGAGCTGTTTTTT. Translated, it gives CASSLVVVNTGELFF. Supplemented by reference TRBV5-1 and TRBJ2-2, the full variable domain reads KAGVTQTPRYLIKTRGQQVTLSCSPISGHRSVSWYQQTPGQGLQFLFEYFSETQRNKGNFPGRFSGRQFSNSRSEMNVSTLELGDSALYLCASSLVVVNTGELFFGEGSRLTVL.

V usage is TRBV28 and J usage is TRBJ2-7, with D perhaps TRBD1 (6 bases). Germline V gives CDR1 MDHEN, CDR2 SYDVKM. There are 13 residues in the CDR3. Trimming took 7 bases from V and 0 from J, leaving 10 bases between them. The CDR3 region is CASNQGSSYEQYF. Written as DNA, the CDR3 is TGTGCCAGCAATCAGGGGAGCTCCTACGAGCAGTACTTC.

V gene TRBV11-3 combines with J gene TRBJ1-6, with unresolved D. This CDR3 has 15 amino acids. V was clipped by 10 bases and J by 9 bases, with 22 bases between them. Germline values: CDR1 SGHNT, CDR2 YENEEA. The CDR3 bases are TGTGCCACCAACCTCCCGGGAGGGATGGGTTCACCCCTCCACTTT. This sequence encodes CATNLPGGMGSPLHF.

The V call is TRBV28, the J call TRBJ1-2, with D maybe TRBD1 (6 bases). Between the trimmed V and J ends, which lost 2 bases and 0 bases, there was a span of 10 bases. The CDR3 has 15 amino acids. CDR1 is MDHEN, CDR2 SYDVKM, per germline. Written as DNA, the CDR3 is TGTGCCAGCAGTTTAGGGGGACACGCTAACTATGGCTACACCTTC. It yields the protein CASSLGGHANYGYTF.

The chain carries TRBV11-3 and TRBJ2-5, with 10 bases that match TRBD1. Trimming cost V 6 bases and J 5 bases; bases outside gene matches: 6. Germline loops: CDR1 SGHNT, CDR2 YENEEA. The CDR3 loop spans 14 amino acids. This CDR3 is CASSPGQGFETQYF. The CDR3 DNA sequence: TGTGCCAGCAGTCCGGGACAGGGGTTTGAGACCCAGTACTTC.

This CDR3 is CSARRRLAGDTQYF. Written as DNA, the CDR3 is TGCAGCGCCCGACGCCGACTAGCTGGAGATACGCAGTATTTT. This chain links TRBV29-1 with TRBJ2-3; TRBD2 agrees at 7 bases. CDR1 SQVTM and CDR2 ANQGSEA come from the germline V gene. J was trimmed by 5 bases and V by 7 bases; bases with no gene match: 12. The CDR3 extends over 14 amino acids.

The rearrangement joins TRBV10-2 to TRBJ2-7; no definite D call. Germline V CDR1 and CDR2: WSHSY, SAAADI. Deletions cut 7 bases from V and 9 bases from J, with 13 bases between. The CDR3 is made up of 11 amino acids. CDR3: CASTHTSGQYF. In DNA form, the CDR3 reads TGCGCCAGCACGCACACCTCGGGGCAGTACTTC.

The genes are TRBV7-8 and TRBJ2-7; possible D gene TRBD1, 6 bases. Trimming cost V 1 base and J 3 bases, with 13 bases left between them. The CDR3 consists of 15 residues. Germline lookup yields CDR1 SGHVS and CDR2 FQNEAQ. For the CDR3, the DNA is TGTGCCAGCAGCTTAGGGCAGGGGTTCTACTACGAGCAGTACTTC. This translates into CASSLGQGFYYEQYF. The entire variable domain, with the rest obtained from reference TRBV7-8 and TRBJ2-7, is as follows: GAGVSQSPRYKVAKRGQDVALRCDPISGHVSLFWYQQALGQGPEFLTYFQNEAQLDKSGLPSDRFFAERPEGSVSTLKIQRTQQEDSAVYLCASSLGQGFYYEQYFGPGTRLTVT.

V and J are TRBV7-6 and TRBJ1-6, with D perhaps matching TRBD1 (5 bases). The germline V gene has CDR1 SGHVS and CDR2 FNYEAQ. The CDR3 sequence is 15 residues long. Trimming took 5 bases from V and 7 from J, leaving 15 bases between them. CDR3 coding DNA: TGTGCCAGCAGCCCCCAGGGTGTTCTCAATTCACCCCTCCACTTT. This translates into CASSPQGVLNSPLHF. The whole variable domain, remainder taken from reference TRBV7-6 and TRBJ1-6, is GAGVSQSPRYKVTKRGQDVALRCDPISGHVSLYWYRQALGQGPEFLTYFNYEAQQDKSGLPNDRFSAERPEGSISTLTIQRTEQRDSAMYRCASSPQGVLNSPLHFGNGTRLTVT.

CDR3 coding DNA: TGTGCCAGCAGCTTAGTTTACGGGAGCCCCTACGAGCAGTACTTC. This codes for CASSLVYGSPYEQYF. The chain has TRBV11-2 and TRBJ2-7, with a possible D match to TRBD2 (6 bases). The germline V gene encodes CDR1 SGHAT and CDR2 FQNNGV. The CDR3 extends over 15 amino acids. Trimming stripped 1 base from V and 2 bases from J, with 12 bases between.

This clone has a handful of counts. The chain is built from TRBV7-2 and TRBJ1-6, with 10 bases lining up with TRBD1. Trimming cost V 5 bases and J 10 bases; bases outside gene matches: 8. The CDR3 loop spans 15 amino acids. Germline V lookup: CDR1 SGHTA, CDR2 FQGNSA. The CDR3 reads CASSPHRDRGSPLHF. CDR3 DNA: TGTGCCAGCAGCCCCCATAGGGACAGGGGATCACCCCTCCACTTT.

In DNA form, the CDR3 reads TGCGCCAGCAGCTTGGTCGGGGTTAGTGGGGATTCACCCCTCCACTTT. Protein product: CASSLVGVSGDSPLHF. This chain uses TRBV5-1 with TRBJ1-6; D unclear. CDR1 is SGHRS and CDR2 is YFSETQ in the germline V gene. V lost 0 bases, J lost 8 bases, and 15 bases lay in between. This CDR3 is built from 16 residues.

The chain recombines TRBV5-1 with TRBJ2-3, with 9 bases fitting TRBD2. The ends lost 3 bases at V and 7 bases at J; junction bases unmatched: 12. The CDR3 contains 16 residues. The germline V gene has CDR1 SGHRS and CDR2 YFSETQ. The CDR3 nucleotides are TGCGCCAGCAGCTCCGGTGCGGGGGGGCCTAAGAATACGCAGTATTTT. It translates to CASSSGAGGPKNTQYF.

The chain recombines TRBV5-4 with TRBJ2-7; 8 bases agree with TRBD1. The J segment lost 4 bases and the V segment lost 6 bases, leaving 12 bases of the junction unmatched. From germline, CDR1 is SGHNT and CDR2 YYREEE (reference sequence). This CDR3 region has 15 residues. CDR3 sequence: CASNDVRTGPYEQYF. The CDR3 DNA follows: TGTGCCAGCAATGATGTTCGGACAGGGCCTTACGAGCAGTACTTC.

The CDR3 DNA is TGTGCCAGCCAGGGGGTCGGGGCAACTAATGAAAAACTGTTTTTT. Residues: CASQGVGATNEKLFF. The chain has TRBV28 and TRBJ1-4; 7 bases are shared with TRBD1. The CDR3 is 15 amino acids. Germline loops: CDR1 MDHEN, CDR2 SYDVKM. V lost 8 bases, J lost 0 bases, and 6 bases stayed unmatched.